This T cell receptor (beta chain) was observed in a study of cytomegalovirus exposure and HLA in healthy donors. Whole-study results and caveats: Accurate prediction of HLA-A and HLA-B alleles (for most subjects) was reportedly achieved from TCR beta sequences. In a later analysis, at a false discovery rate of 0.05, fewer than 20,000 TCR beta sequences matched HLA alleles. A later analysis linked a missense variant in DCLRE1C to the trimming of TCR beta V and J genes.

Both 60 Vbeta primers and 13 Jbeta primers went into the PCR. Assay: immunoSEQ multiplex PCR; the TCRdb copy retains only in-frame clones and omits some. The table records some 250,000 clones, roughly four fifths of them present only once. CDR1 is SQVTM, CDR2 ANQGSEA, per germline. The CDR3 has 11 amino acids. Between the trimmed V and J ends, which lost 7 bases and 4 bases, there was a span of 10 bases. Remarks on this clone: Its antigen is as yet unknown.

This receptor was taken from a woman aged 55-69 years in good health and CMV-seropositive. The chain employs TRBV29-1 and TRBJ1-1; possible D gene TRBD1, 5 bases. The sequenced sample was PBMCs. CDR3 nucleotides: TGCAGCGCCGAAGACAGCACTGAAGCTTTCTTT. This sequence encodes CSAEDSTEAFF.